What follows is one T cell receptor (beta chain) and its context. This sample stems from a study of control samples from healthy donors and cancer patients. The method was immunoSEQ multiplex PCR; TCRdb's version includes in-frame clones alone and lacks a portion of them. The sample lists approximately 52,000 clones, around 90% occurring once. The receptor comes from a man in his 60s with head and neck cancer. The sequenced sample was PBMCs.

CDR3 sequence reads: CASSYSRVSSYEQYF. The DNA of the CDR3 is TGTGCCAGCAGTTACTCCCGGGTTTCTTCCTACGAGCAGTACTTC. The V gene is TRBV6-2 or TRBV6-3, the J gene TRBJ2-7; D not certain. The CDR3 sequence is 15 residues long. Germline V gene lookup returns CDR1 MNHEY and CDR2 SVGEGT. Trimming removed 0 bases from V and 1 base from J, with 10 bases in between.